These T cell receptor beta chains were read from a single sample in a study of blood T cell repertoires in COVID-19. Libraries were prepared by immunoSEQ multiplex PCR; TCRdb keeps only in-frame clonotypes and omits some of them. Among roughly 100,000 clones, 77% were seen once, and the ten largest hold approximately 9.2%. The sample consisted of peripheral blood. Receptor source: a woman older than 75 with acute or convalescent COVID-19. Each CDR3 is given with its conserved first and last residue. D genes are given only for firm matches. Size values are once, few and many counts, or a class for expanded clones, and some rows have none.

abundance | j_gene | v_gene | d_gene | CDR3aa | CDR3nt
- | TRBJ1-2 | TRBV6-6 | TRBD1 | CASRIPGQGGGYTF | TGTGCCAGCAGGATACCGGGACAGGGTGGCGGCTACACCTTC
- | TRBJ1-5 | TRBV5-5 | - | CASRVGGNQPQHF | TGTGCCAGCAGGGTCGGGGGGAATCAGCCCCAGCATTTT
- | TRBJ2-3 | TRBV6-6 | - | CASGWSGRTDTQYF | TGTGCCAGCGGTTGGTCAGGCAGGACAGATACGCAGTATTTT
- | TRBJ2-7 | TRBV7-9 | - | CASSYWTDYEQYF | TGTGCCAGCAGCTATTGGACAGACTACGAGCAGTACTTC
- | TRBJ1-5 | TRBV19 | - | CASTQGYQPQHF | TGTGCCAGTACCCAGGGTTATCAGCCCCAGCATTTT
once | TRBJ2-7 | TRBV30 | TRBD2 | CAWTQGTISYEQYF | TGTGCCTGGACCCAAGGGACTATATCCTACGAGCAGTACTTC
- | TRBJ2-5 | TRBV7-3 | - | CASSPMGLETQYF | TGTGCCAGCAGCCCCATGGGCTTAGAGACCCAGTACTTC
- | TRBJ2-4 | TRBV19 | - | CASKGAKNIQYF | TGTGCCAGTAAGGGGGCCAAAAACATTCAGTACTTC
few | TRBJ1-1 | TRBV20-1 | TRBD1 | CSADRAREAFF | TGCAGTGCTGACAGGGCTAGGGAAGCTTTCTTT
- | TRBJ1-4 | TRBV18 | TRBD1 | CASSPPGGHFATNEKLFF | TGTGCCAGCTCACCTCCAGGGGGGCACTTCGCAACTAATGAAAAACTGTTTTTT